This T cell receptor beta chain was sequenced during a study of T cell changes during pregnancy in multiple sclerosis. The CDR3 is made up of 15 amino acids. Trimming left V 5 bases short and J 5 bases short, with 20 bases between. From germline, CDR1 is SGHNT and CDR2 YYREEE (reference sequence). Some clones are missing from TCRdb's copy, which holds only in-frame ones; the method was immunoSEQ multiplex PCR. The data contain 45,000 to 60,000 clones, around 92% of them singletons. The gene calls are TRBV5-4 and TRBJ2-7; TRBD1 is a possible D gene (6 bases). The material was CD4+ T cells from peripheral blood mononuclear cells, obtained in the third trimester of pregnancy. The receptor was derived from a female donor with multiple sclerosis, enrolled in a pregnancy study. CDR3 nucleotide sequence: TGTGCCAGCAGGGGCGGACAGATGAGCTCGGACGAGCAGTACTTC. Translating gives CASRGGQMSSDEQYF.